This T cell receptor (beta chain) was sequenced for a study of early T cells in non-severe SARS-CoV-2 infection. Trimming cost V 7 bases and J 3 bases, with 7 bases left between them. This CDR3 has 13 amino acids. Germline CDR1 WSHSY, CDR2 SAAADI. TCRdb re-called the 5' RACE reads through MiXCR, storing one row per CDR3 protein. The table lists 26,000 or so distinct CDR3 sequences, around 6% of them singletons. General study points: Missing private and CD4 specificities, VDJdb matching favored anti-spike CD8 responses.

This clonotype has ten or more counts. What it recognizes is unknown. The chain joins TRBV10-2 to TRBJ2-6; D gene unclear. The sequence came from an adult who was a healthcare worker with PCR-confirmed SARS-CoV-2 infection or an uninfected control (not recorded which). Sequencing was carried out using whole blood. The CDR3: CASKASGANVLTF. The DNA of the CDR3 is TGCGCCAGCAAGGCGAGTGGGGCCAACGTCCTGACTTTC.